This passage covers 20 T cell receptor beta chains from one sample sequenced in a study of shared clonotypes between healthy human individuals. Sequencing was performed with immunoSEQ multiplex PCR; in TCRdb, only in-frame clones are kept and a portion is missing. The sample includes 2 million to 2.5 million clones, approximately 95% of them seen just once. Sequenced sample: naive CD4+ T cells sorted from blood. Subset meaning: CD45RA+ positively selected. The receptors were gathered from a man between 18 and 29 years old in good health.

This clone was found once. The chain joins TRBV5-5 to TRBJ2-7; 10 nucleotides line up with TRBD1. CDR3 length: 16 amino acids. J lost 4 bases, V lost 4 bases, and 11 bases had no gene match. Germline V CDR1 and CDR2: SGHKS, YYEKEE (reference sequence). The CDR3, as DNA: TGTGCCAGCAGCCCCTGGCCCGGGACAGGGGTTTACGAGCAGTACTTC. Its protein product is CASSPWPGTGVYEQYF.

A remark on this clone: Other DNA sequences in the same sample also yield this CDR3. This chain links TRBV5-1 with TRBJ1-1; unclear D gene. This CDR3 contains 14 residues. V lost 2 bases and J lost 0, with 8 bases in between. Germline CDR1 and CDR2: SGHRS and YFSETQ. This CDR3 reads CASSLGSLNTEAFF. CDR3 nucleotides: TGCGCCAGCAGCTTAGGATCTTTGAACACTGAAGCTTTCTTT.

The chain recombines TRBV6-1 with TRBJ2-7; tentatively, D is TRBD1 or TRBD2 (5 bases each). The germline V and J ends were trimmed by 6 bases and 0 bases, with 9 bases remaining between them. Germline lookup yields CDR1 MNHNS and CDR2 SASEGT. The CDR3 is 13 residues long. The CDR3 spells CASRGTPSYEQYF. The CDR3 bases are TGTGCCAGCAGGGGGACGCCCTCCTACGAGCAGTACTTC.

The gene calls are TRBV25-1 and TRBJ2-7; D ambiguous. V lost 5 bases to trimming and J lost 0 bases, with 11 bases between them. The CDR3 has 14 amino acids. Germline V gives CDR1 MGHDK, CDR2 SYGVNS. As DNA, the CDR3 is TGTGCCAGCAGTAGCCGGGTTCCCTCCTACGAGCAGTACTTC. It translates to CASSSRVPSYEQYF.

Remarks on this clone: The sample carries other DNA sequences with the same CDR3. The rearrangement uses TRBV7-9 and TRBJ2-3; TRBD1 is a possible D gene (6 bases). CDR1 SEHNR and CDR2 FQNEAQ come from the germline V gene (reference sequence). The CDR3 runs to 12 residues. V was shortened by 5 bases and J by 6 bases, with 9 bases between the two germline ends. The CDR3: CASSLQGDTQYF. The CDR3 DNA reads as TGTGCCAGCAGCCTACAGGGTGATACGCAGTATTTT.

The rearrangement joins TRBV5-5 to TRBJ1-2, with unresolved D. CDR3 length: 13 residues. Germline V gene data show CDR1 as SGHKS and CDR2 as YYEKEE (reference sequence). Trimming removed 2 bases at V and 7 bases at J, with 12 bases between. The CDR3 spells CASSLMSGSGYTF. The CDR3 DNA reads as TGTGCCAGCAGCTTAATGAGTGGAAGTGGCTACACCTTC.

DNA for the CDR3: TGTGCCAGCAGTTTTTCGAACCCCCCCTACGAGCAGTACTTC. Its protein is CASSFSNPPYEQYF. The genes are TRBV25-1 and TRBJ2-7; D ambiguous. The length of the CDR3 is 14 residues. V was cut by 5 bases and J by 2 bases, with 13 bases left in between. Germline V CDR1 and CDR2: MGHDK, SYGVNS.

This chain links TRBV6-4 with TRBJ2-1, with 7 bases fitting TRBD2. Losses at the gene ends were 6 bases for V and 2 bases for J; bases not matched to a gene: 10. The V gene's germline CDR1 is MRHNA and CDR2 SNTAGT. There are 16 residues in the CDR3. CDR3 coding DNA: TGTGCCAGCAGGTACCCTACTAGCGCCGCCTACAATGAGCAGTTCTTC. It yields the protein CASRYPTSAAYNEQFF.

The CDR3 DNA is TGCGCCAGCAGCCAAGATGCTAGCGGGAGTAAAGATACGCAGTATTTT. This sequence encodes CASSQDASGSKDTQYF. V usage is TRBV4-3 and J usage is TRBJ2-3, with 10 positions matching TRBD2. This CDR3 has 16 residues. The V gene end was trimmed by 0 bases and the J gene end by 5 bases; junction bases not matched to a gene: 5. From germline, CDR1 is LGHNA and CDR2 YSLEER.

The chain links TRBV2 to TRBJ1-4; maybe TRBD1 (6 bases). Trimming shortened V by 3 bases and J by 7 bases, and 15 bases separated the two germline ends. Germline V gene sequence: CDR1 SNHLY, CDR2 FYNNEI. The CDR3 sequence is 15 residues long. The CDR3: CASSEGGQRSEKLFF. In DNA, the CDR3 is TGTGCCAGCAGTGAGGGTGGACAGAGGAGTGAAAAACTGTTTTTT.

Comment on this clone: Additional DNA sequences in this sample encode the identical CDR3. The CDR3 reads CASSLTTGGRYEQYF. CDR3 nucleotide sequence: TGTGCCAGCAGCCTTACCACAGGGGGTCGGTACGAGCAGTACTTC. The chain combines TRBV28 with TRBJ2-7, with TRBD1 identical over 8 bases. Germline values: CDR1 MDHEN, CDR2 SYDVKM. Trimming took 6 bases from V and 4 from J; bases not matched to a gene: 11. This CDR3 has 15 amino acids.

The chain recombines TRBV5-1 with TRBJ2-7; D may be TRBD2 (6 bases). CDR3 length: 14 residues. Germline V gene data show CDR1 as SGHRS and CDR2 as YFSETQ. Deletions cut 4 bases from V and 6 bases from J, with 17 bases between. In DNA form, the CDR3 reads TGCGCCAGCAGCCGAATGGGACTCCCCCCCGAGCAGTACTTC. Translating gives CASSRMGLPPEQYF.

The chain combines TRBV4-1 with TRBJ2-7; 10 bases line up with TRBD2. V dropped 1 base and J dropped 0; count of bases not matched to a gene: 12. CDR1 is MGHRA, CDR2 YSYEKL, per germline. The CDR3 loop spans 19 amino acids. The CDR3 loop reads CASSQGTHSGRPYSYEQYF. DNA of the CDR3: TGCGCCAGCAGCCAAGGGACTCATAGCGGGAGGCCCTACTCCTACGAGCAGTACTTC.

The rearrangement uses TRBV6-1 and TRBJ2-5; TRBD1 matches at 7 bases. Per germline, CDR1 MNHNS and CDR2 SASEGT. J lost 1 base, V lost 5 bases, and 7 bases had no gene match. The CDR3 spans 15 residues. The CDR3 DNA reads TGTGCCAGCAGTATCCTACAGGGGCCCCAAGAGACCCAGTACTTC. Its translation is CASSILQGPQETQYF.

The V gene is TRBV5-6, the J gene TRBJ2-5; TRBD2 matches 9 bases. Germline V gene sequence: CDR1 SGHDT, CDR2 YYEEEE. V trimming: 2 bases; J trimming: 2 bases; junction bases outside the gene matches: 7. This CDR3 has 16 residues. Here the CDR3 DNA reads TGTGCCAGCAGCTTACCTAGCGGGGACCCACAAGAGACCCAGTACTTC. Amino acid sequence: CASSLPSGDPQETQYF.

The V and J genes are TRBV10-3 and TRBJ2-7, with unresolved D. The CDR3 runs 14 residues. V was cut by 6 bases and J by 0 bases, with 12 bases left in between. Per the germline V gene, CDR1 is ENHRY and CDR2 is SYGVKD. The CDR3 is CAISPASLSYEQYF. The CDR3, as DNA: TGTGCCATCAGCCCAGCGAGCCTCTCCTACGAGCAGTACTTC.

The gene calls are TRBV27 and TRBJ1-2; tentative D call: TRBD1 (6 bases). CDR3 length: 14 amino acids. Germline values: CDR1 MNHEY, CDR2 SMNVEV (reference sequence). V was trimmed by 5 bases and J by 3 bases, leaving 13 bases between them. The chain's CDR3 is CASSPPGGYYGYTF. As DNA, the CDR3 is TGTGCCAGCAGTCCCCCGGGGGGCTACTATGGCTACACCTTC.

The J gene is TRBJ1-4, the V gene TRBV6-1; no clear D. From germline, CDR1 is MNHNS and CDR2 SASEGT. The V gene lost 2 bases and the J gene lost 6 bases, with 13 bases spanning the gap. This CDR3 has 15 residues. The CDR3 DNA reads as TGTGCCAGCAGTGAAAACAGTTTACTACATGAAAAACTGTTTTTT. Its translation: CASSENSLLHEKLFF.

This clone was seen a single time. This sample also contains other DNA sequences that code for the same CDR3. CDR3 sequence reads: CASSRAGGYEQYF. Written as DNA, the CDR3 is TGTGCCAGCAGTCGAGCGGGGGGCTACGAGCAGTACTTC. This sequence joins TRBV6-1 and TRBJ2-7; 9 nucleotides match TRBD2. The germline V gene has CDR1 MNHNS and CDR2 SASEGT. Unmatched junction bases numbered 2, after V lost 5 bases and J lost 3 bases. CDR3 length equals 13 residues.

V and J are TRBV9 and TRBJ2-3; possible D gene TRBD2, 6 bases. Trimming removed 1 base from V and 4 bases from J, with 16 bases in between. Per the germline V gene, CDR1 is SGDLS and CDR2 is YYNGEE. The CDR3 is 16 residues long. In DNA form, the CDR3 reads TGTGCCAGCAGCGTAAATCCGGGAGTAATCGCAGATACGCAGTATTTT. This translates into CASSVNPGVIADTQYF.